The rows below give T cell receptor beta chains drawn from one sample of a study of blood T cell repertoires in COVID-19. Method: immunoSEQ multiplex PCR; TCRdb's copy keeps in-frame clones and lacks some. Among 350,000 to 450,000 clones listed, roughly 90% were seen once. Input material: PBMCs or T cells enriched from blood (not recorded which). The receptor source for this set is a woman in her forties who had been exposed to COVID-19. Each CDR3 is given with its conserved first and last residue. The order of the fields is clone size, J gene, CDR3 length, V gene, D gene, CDR3 DNA, CDR3 protein. The D gene is left open where the match is weak. A clone size is listed for some rows: how often the clone was seen (once, few, many), or a class if it is expanded.

abundance: -
j_gene: TRBJ2-7
len: 17
v_gene: TRBV6-6
d_gene: -
CDR3nt: TGTGCCAGCAGTCGCTTCGTAGGGACAAGGAGCTCCTACGAGCAGTACTTC
CDR3aa: CASSRFVGTRSSYEQYF

abundance: -
j_gene: TRBJ1-2
len: 12
v_gene: TRBV5-4
d_gene: -
CDR3nt: TGTGCCAGCAGTAGTTTAGGGGGAAGCTACACCTTC
CDR3aa: CASSSLGGSYTF

abundance: -
j_gene: TRBJ2-4
len: 16
v_gene: TRBV19
d_gene: TRBD2
CDR3nt: TGTGCCAGTAGTATTGGGGGGGGTCTGGCCAAAAACATTCAGTACTTC
CDR3aa: CASSIGGGLAKNIQYF

abundance: few
j_gene: TRBJ1-5
len: 15
v_gene: TRBV5-1
d_gene: -
CDR3nt: TGCGCCAGCAGCTTGGAGGGGTATAGCAATCAGCCCCAGCATTTT
CDR3aa: CASSLEGYSNQPQHF

abundance: -
j_gene: TRBJ1-1
len: 16
v_gene: TRBV18
d_gene: -
CDR3nt: TGTGCCAGCTCACCACGGTTGGCGGACTTGAACACTGAAGCTTTCTTT
CDR3aa: CASSPRLADLNTEAFF

abundance: -
j_gene: TRBJ1-4
len: 11
v_gene: TRBV10-2
d_gene: -
CDR3nt: TGCGCCAGCAGTGATACAGGGAAACTGTTTTTT
CDR3aa: CASSDTGKLFF

abundance: once
j_gene: TRBJ1-1
len: 12
v_gene: TRBV29-1
d_gene: -
CDR3nt: TGCAGCGTTGAAGCAGGGGTCTTAGAGGCTTTCTTT
CDR3aa: CSVEAGVLEAFF

abundance: -
j_gene: TRBJ1-2
len: 12
v_gene: TRBV30
d_gene: -
CDR3nt: TGTGCCTGGGGCAAACAGGGCTATGGCTACACCTTC
CDR3aa: CAWGKQGYGYTF

abundance: -
j_gene: TRBJ1-2
len: 16
v_gene: TRBV19
d_gene: TRBD1
CDR3nt: TGTGCCAGTACCGCAGACCGGGACAGGCAAACCTATGGCTACACCTTC
CDR3aa: CASTADRDRQTYGYTF

abundance: -
j_gene: TRBJ2-7
len: 12
v_gene: TRBV5-1
d_gene: -
CDR3nt: TGCGCCAGCAGCCCGTACTCTAGCGAGCAGTACTTC
CDR3aa: CASSPYSSEQYF

abundance: once
j_gene: TRBJ2-3
len: 16
v_gene: TRBV5-8
d_gene: TRBD2
CDR3nt: TGTGCCAGCAGCTCTAGCGGAGGCGGTAGAACAGATACGCAGTATTTT
CDR3aa: CASSSSGGGRTDTQYF

abundance: few
j_gene: TRBJ2-3
len: 14
v_gene: TRBV5-1
d_gene: -
CDR3nt: TGCGCCAGCAGCTTGGACAGGGTGGGAGATACGCAGTATTTT
CDR3aa: CASSLDRVGDTQYF

abundance: -
j_gene: TRBJ1-1
len: 14
v_gene: TRBV6-5
d_gene: TRBD1
CDR3nt: TGTGCCAGCAGATCGGACAGGCGGGTCACTGAAGCTTTCTTT
CDR3aa: CASRSDRRVTEAFF

abundance: -
j_gene: TRBJ2-3
len: 15
v_gene: TRBV6-5
d_gene: -
CDR3nt: TGTGCCAGCAGTTACTCGCAATGGGGGCGGGATACGCAGTATTTT
CDR3aa: CASSYSQWGRDTQYF

abundance: -
j_gene: TRBJ1-2
len: 17
v_gene: TRBV9
d_gene: -
CDR3nt: TGTGCCAGCAGCGTAGGATTAGCGGACCCCCAGCCCTATGGCTACACCTTC
CDR3aa: CASSVGLADPQPYGYTF

abundance: -
j_gene: TRBJ1-1
len: 13
v_gene: TRBV29-1
d_gene: -
CDR3nt: TGCAGCGTTTTGGCCCGGGGTTCCCCTGAAGCTTTCTTT
CDR3aa: CSVLARGSPEAFF

abundance: -
j_gene: TRBJ1-3
len: 14
v_gene: TRBV5-4
d_gene: -
CDR3nt: TGTGCCAGCAGCGCCCGGGACATCGGAAACACCATATATTTT
CDR3aa: CASSARDIGNTIYF

abundance: -
j_gene: TRBJ1-2
len: 18
v_gene: TRBV15
d_gene: TRBD1
CDR3nt: TGTGCCACCAGCAGAGTTCCGGGACAGGGGGCTTCTAGTAGTGGCTACACCTTC
CDR3aa: CATSRVPGQGASSSGYTF

abundance: -
j_gene: TRBJ1-5
len: 16
v_gene: TRBV15
d_gene: TRBD1
CDR3nt: TGTGCCACCAGCAGAGGGGACAGCGAATTCAGAAGGCCCCAGCATTTT
CDR3aa: CATSRGDSEFRRPQHF

abundance: -
j_gene: TRBJ1-1
len: 13
v_gene: TRBV12-5
d_gene: -
CDR3nt: TGTGCTAGTGGTAGCCTCGCGAGCACTGAAGCTTTCTTT
CDR3aa: CASGSLASTEAFF